The T cell receptor (beta chain) described here comes from a study of T cell changes during pregnancy in multiple sclerosis. Trimming pared 4 bases from V and 4 bases from J, leaving 12 bases between. CDR3 size: 15 residues. The germline gives CDR1 SGHRS, CDR2 YFSETQ. The protocol was immunoSEQ multiplex PCR, while the TCRdb copy is restricted to in-frame clones and leaves out a portion. The repertoire holds approximately 37,000 clones, with about 88% as singletons. The sample in question was CD4+ T cells from peripheral blood mononuclear cells, obtained in the first trimester of pregnancy. The chain is built from TRBV5-1 and TRBJ2-6; D may be TRBD1 (7 bases). The receptor's source is a female donor with multiple sclerosis, enrolled in a pregnancy study. The CDR3, as DNA: TGCGCCAGCAGCGGAGGGGGCGCCGGGGCCAACGTCCTGACTTTC. Protein: CASSGGGAGANVLTF.